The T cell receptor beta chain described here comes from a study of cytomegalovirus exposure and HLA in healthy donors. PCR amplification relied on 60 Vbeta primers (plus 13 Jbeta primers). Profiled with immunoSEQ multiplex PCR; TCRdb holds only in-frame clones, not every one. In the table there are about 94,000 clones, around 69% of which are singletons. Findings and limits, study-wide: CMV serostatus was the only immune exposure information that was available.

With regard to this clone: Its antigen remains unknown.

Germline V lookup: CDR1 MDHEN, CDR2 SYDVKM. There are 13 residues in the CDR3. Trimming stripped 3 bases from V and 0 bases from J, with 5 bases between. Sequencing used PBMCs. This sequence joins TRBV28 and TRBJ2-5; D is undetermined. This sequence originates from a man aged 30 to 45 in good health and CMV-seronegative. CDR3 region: CASSFQYQETQYF. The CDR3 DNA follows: TGTGCCAGCAGTTTTCAGTACCAAGAGACCCAGTACTTC.